The source of this TCR beta chain is a study of tumor-infiltrating lymphocytes in localized non-small cell lung cancer. Overall study results and limits: Immunotypes IM1 and IM2 had similar TCR-derived T-cell fractions.

The method was immunoSEQ multiplex PCR; TCRdb's version includes in-frame clones alone and lacks a portion of them. The table lists about 7,500 clones, under 75% of them singletons. This clone was detected once. No antigen is known for it. The sequence came from a human donor with non-small cell lung cancer. Sequencing was carried out using uninvolved lung tissue not adjacent to the tumor.

CDR3 DNA: TGCGCCAGCAGCCAAGACACATTTACTAATTCACCCCTCCACTTT. It is translated as CASSQDTFTNSPLHF. This sequence joins TRBV4-1 and TRBJ1-6; no reliable D call. Germline V gene data show CDR1 as MGHRA and CDR2 as YSYEKL. V lost 0 bases, J lost 6 bases, and 9 bases lay in between. The CDR3 loop spans 15 amino acids.